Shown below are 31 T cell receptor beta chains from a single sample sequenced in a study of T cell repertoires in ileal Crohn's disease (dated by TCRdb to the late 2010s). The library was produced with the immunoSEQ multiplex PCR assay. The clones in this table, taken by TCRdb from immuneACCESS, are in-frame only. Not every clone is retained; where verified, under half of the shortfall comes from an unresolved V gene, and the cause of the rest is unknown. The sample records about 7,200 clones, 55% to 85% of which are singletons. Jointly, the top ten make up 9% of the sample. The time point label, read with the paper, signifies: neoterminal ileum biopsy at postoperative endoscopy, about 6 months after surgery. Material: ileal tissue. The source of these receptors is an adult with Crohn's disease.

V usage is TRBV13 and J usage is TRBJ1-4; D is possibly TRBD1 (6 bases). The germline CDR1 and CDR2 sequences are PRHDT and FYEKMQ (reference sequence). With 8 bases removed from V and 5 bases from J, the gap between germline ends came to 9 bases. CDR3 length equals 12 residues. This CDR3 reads CASARGNEKLFF. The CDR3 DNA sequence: TGTGCCAGCGCAAGGGGGAATGAAAAACTGTTTTTT.

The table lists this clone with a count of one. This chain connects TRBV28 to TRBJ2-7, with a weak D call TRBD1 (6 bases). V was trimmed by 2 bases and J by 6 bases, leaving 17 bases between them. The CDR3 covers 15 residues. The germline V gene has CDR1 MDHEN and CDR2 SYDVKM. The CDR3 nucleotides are TGTGCCAGCAGTTTAATGGCAGGGGCAAAGGGCGAGCAGTACTTC. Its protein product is CASSLMAGAKGEQYF.

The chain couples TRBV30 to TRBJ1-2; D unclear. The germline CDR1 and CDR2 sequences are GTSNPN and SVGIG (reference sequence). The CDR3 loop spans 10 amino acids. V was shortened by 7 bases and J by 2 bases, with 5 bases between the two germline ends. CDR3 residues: CASSNYGYTF. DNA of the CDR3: TGTGCCTCCTCGAACTATGGCTACACCTTC. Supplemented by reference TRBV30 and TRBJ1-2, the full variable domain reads SQTIHQWPATLVQPVGSPLSLECTVEGTSNPNLYWYRQAAGRGLQLLFYSVGIGQISSEVPQNLSASRPQDRQFILSSKKLLLSDSGFYLCASSNYGYTFGSGTRLTVV.

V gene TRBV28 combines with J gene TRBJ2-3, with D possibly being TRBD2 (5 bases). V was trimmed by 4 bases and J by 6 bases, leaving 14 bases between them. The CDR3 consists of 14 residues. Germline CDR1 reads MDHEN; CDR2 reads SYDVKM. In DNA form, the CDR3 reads TGTGCCAGCAGTTCCCGGGTGAGAGGGGATACGCAGTATTTT. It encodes CASSSRVRGDTQYF.

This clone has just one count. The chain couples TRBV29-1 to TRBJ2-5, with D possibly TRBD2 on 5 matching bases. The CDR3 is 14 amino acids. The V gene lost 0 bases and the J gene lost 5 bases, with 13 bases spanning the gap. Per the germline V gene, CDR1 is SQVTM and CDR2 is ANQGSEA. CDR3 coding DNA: TGCAGCGTTGAAGATCTACTAGTGGGGGAGACCCAGTACTTC. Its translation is CSVEDLLVGETQYF.

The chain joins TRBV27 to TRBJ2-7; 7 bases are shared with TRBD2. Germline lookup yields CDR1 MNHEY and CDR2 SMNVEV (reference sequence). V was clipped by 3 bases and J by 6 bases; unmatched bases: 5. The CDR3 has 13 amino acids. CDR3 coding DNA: TGTGCCAGCAGTTTCACCGGCGGGAGCGAGCAGTACTTC. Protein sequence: CASSFTGGSEQYF.

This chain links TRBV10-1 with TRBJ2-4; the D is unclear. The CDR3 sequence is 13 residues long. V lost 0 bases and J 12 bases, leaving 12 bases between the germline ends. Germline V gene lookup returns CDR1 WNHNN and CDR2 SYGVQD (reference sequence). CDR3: CASSESPGFPQYF. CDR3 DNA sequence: TGCGCCAGCAGTGAGTCGCCAGGATTCCCTCAGTACTTC.

Here the CDR3 DNA reads TGTGCCAGCAGCTCCCAGTTGAACACTGAAGCTTTCTTT. It specifies CASSSQLNTEAFF. V is TRBV6-6 and J is TRBJ1-1, with D unclear. Germline assignment: CDR1 MNHNY and CDR2 SVGAGI (reference sequence). Trimming stripped 6 bases from V and 0 bases from J, with 8 bases between. This CDR3 region has 13 residues.

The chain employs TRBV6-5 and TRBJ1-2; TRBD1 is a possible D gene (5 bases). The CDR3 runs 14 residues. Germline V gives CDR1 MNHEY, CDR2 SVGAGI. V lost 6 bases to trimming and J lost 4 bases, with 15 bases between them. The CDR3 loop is CASRRAGGFYGYTF. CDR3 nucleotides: TGTGCCAGCAGGAGGGCCGGGGGTTTCTATGGCTACACCTTC.

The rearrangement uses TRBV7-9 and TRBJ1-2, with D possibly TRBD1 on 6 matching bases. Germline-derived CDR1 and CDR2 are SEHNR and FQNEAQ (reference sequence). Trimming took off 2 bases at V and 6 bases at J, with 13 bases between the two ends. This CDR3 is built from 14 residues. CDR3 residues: CASSLWAGENGYTF. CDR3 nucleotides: TGTGCCAGCAGCTTATGGGCAGGGGAAAATGGCTACACCTTC.

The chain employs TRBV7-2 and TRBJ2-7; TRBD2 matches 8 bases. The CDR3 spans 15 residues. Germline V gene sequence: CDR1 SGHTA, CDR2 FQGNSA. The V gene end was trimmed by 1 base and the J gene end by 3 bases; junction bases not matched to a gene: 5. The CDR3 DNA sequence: TGTGCCAGCAGCTTAGTACGGGAGGGCCACTACGAGCAGTACTTC. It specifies CASSLVREGHYEQYF.

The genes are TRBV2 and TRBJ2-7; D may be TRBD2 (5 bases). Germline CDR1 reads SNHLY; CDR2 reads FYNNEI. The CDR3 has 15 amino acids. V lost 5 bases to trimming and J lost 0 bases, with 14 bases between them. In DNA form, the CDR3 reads TGTGCCAGCAGTCCCCCCAGAGGGTCCTCCTACGAGCAGTACTTC. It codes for CASSPPRGSSYEQYF.

Written as DNA, the CDR3 is TGTGCCAGCAGCCCACCGTCAGGGGCCCACCCAACCTACGAGCAGTACTTC. Translated: CASSPPSGAHPTYEQYF. The chain links TRBV5-6 to TRBJ2-7; perhaps TRBD1 as D (6 bases). This CDR3 has 17 amino acids. V lost 4 bases and J 2 bases, leaving 22 bases between the germline ends. Germline CDR1 reads SGHDT; CDR2 reads YYEEEE.

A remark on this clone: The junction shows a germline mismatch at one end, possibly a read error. The CDR3 spells CASTQIGQTGVPSYEQYF. For the CDR3, the DNA is TGCGCCAGCACCCAAATCGGGCAAACAGGGGTCCCTTCCTACGAGCAGTACTTC. The chain couples TRBV4-3 to TRBJ2-7; 7 nucleotides agree with TRBD1. CDR1 and CDR2 (germline): LGHNA, YSLEER. The CDR3 has 18 amino acids.

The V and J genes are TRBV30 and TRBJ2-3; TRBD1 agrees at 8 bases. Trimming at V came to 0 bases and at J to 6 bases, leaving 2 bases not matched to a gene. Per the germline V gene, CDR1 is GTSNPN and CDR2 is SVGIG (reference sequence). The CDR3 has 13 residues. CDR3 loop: CAWSVRGPDTQYF. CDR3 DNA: TGTGCCTGGAGTGTCAGGGGGCCCGATACGCAGTATTTT.

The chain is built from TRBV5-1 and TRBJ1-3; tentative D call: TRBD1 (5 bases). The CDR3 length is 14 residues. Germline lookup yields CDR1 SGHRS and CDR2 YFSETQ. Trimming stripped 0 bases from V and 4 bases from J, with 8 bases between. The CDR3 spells CASSLAAGGNTIYF. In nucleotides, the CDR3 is TGCGCCAGCAGCTTGGCCGCAGGGGGAAACACCATATATTTT.

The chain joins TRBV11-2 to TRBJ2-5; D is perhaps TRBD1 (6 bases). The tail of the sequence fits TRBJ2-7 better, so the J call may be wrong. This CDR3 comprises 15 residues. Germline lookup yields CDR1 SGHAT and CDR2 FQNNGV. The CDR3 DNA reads TGTGCCAGCAGCTTCATCCAGGGGCAAACCTACGAGCAGTACTTC. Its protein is CASSFIQGQTYEQYF.

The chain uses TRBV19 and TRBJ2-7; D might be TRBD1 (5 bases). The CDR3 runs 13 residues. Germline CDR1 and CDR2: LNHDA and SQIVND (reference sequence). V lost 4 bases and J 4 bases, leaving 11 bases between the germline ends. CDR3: CASSKGVGYEQYF. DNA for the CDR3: TGTGCCAGTAGTAAAGGGGTCGGGTACGAGCAGTACTTC.

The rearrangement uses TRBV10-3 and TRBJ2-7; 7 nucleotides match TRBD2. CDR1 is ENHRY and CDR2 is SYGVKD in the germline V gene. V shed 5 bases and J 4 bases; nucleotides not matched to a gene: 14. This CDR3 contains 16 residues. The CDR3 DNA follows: TGTGCCATCAGTCCCCTGACCGGGAGCGGGATATACGAGCAGTACTTC. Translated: CAISPLTGSGIYEQYF.

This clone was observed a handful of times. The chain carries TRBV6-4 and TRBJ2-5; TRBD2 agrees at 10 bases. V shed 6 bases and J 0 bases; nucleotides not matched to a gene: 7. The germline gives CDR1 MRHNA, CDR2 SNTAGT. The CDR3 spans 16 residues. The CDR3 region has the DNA TGTGCCAGCAGGGCTAGCGGGGGCAGGTACCAAGAGACCCAGTACTTC. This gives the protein CASRASGGRYQETQYF.

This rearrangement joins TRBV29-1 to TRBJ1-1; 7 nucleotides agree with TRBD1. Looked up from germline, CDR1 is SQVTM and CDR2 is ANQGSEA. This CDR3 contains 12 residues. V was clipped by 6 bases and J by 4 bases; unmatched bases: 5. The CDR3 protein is CSVSTGITEAFF. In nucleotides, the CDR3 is TGCAGCGTGTCGACAGGGATCACTGAAGCTTTCTTT.

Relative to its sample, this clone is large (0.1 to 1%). CDR3 nucleotide sequence: TGTGCCAGCAGCTCCGGGAAAACTAATGAAAAACTGTTTTTT. It yields the protein CASSSGKTNEKLFF. The gene calls are TRBV14 and TRBJ1-4; D call uncertain. Trimming took 5 bases from V and 1 from J, leaving 8 bases between them. CDR3 size: 14 residues. Germline CDR1 and CDR2: SGHDN and FVKESK.

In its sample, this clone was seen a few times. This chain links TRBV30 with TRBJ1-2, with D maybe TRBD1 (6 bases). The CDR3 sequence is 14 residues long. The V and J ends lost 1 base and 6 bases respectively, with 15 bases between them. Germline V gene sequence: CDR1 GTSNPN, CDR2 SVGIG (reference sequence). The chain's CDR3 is CAWSEGRGINGYTF. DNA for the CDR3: TGTGCCTGGAGTGAAGGCAGGGGTATAAATGGCTACACCTTC.

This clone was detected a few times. As DNA, the CDR3 is TGTGCCAGCAGCCGACCGGGACAGGGGGCCACTGAAGCTTTCTTT. Encoded protein: CASSRPGQGATEAFF. The gene calls are TRBV6-5 and TRBJ1-1; TRBD1 matches 12 bases. Losses at the gene ends were 6 bases for V and 4 bases for J; bases not matched to a gene: 6. This CDR3 spans 15 amino acids. From germline, CDR1 is MNHEY and CDR2 SVGAGI.

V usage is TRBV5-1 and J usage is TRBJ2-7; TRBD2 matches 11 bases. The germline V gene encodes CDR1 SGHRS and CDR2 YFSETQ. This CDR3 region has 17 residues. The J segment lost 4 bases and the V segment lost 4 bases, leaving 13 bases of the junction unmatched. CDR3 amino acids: CASSRLTSGETRYEQYF. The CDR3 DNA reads TGCGCCAGCAGCCGGTTGACTAGCGGGGAGACTAGATACGAGCAGTACTTC.

The CDR3 sequence is CASSLAGELDGYTF. The CDR3 DNA is TGTGCCAGCAGTTTAGCAGGGGAGTTAGATGGCTACACCTTC. The gene calls are TRBV28 and TRBJ1-2, with a possible D match to TRBD1 (6 bases). Germline-derived CDR1 and CDR2 are MDHEN and SYDVKM. This CDR3 has 14 residues. V lost 2 bases and J lost 6, with 13 bases in between.

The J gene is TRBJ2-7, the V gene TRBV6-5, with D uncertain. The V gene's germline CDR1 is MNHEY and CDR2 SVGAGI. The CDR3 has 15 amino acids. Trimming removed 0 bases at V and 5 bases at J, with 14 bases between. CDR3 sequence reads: CASSYSLTKPHEQYF. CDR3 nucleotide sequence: TGTGCCAGCAGTTACTCGTTGACAAAACCTCACGAGCAGTACTTC.

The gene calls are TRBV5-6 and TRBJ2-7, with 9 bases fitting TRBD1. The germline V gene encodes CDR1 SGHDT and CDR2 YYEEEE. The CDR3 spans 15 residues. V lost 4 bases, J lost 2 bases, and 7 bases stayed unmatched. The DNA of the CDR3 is TGTGCCAGCAGCCGGACAGGGGCTACCCCCTACGAGCAGTACTTC. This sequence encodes CASSRTGATPYEQYF.

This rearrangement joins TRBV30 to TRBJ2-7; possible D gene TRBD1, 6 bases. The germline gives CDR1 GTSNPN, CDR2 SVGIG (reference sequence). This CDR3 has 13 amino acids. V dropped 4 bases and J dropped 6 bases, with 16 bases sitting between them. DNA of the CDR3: TGTGCCTGGAACAGGGCAGGGCCGGGCGAGCAGTACTTC. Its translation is CAWNRAGPGEQYF.

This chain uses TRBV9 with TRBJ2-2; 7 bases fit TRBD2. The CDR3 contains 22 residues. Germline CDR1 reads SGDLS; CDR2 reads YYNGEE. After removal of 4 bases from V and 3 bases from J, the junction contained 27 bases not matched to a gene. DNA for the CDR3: TGTGCCAGCAGCCCCCTCTTGCGGTGGGAGGGCCACCCAGATTCCGACACCGGGGAGCTGTTTTTT. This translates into CASSPLLRWEGHPDSDTGELFF.

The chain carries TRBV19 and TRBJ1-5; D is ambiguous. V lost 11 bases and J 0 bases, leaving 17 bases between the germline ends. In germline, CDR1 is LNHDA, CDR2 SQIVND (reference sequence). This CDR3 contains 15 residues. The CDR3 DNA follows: TGTGCCGCCAAGGAGACGGGTAATAGCAATCAGCCCCAGCATTTT. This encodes CAAKETGNSNQPQHF.